This TCR beta chain was sequenced for a study of cytomegalovirus exposure and HLA in healthy donors. A few counts support this clone. 13 Jbeta primers and 60 Vbeta primers were used for the PCR. The method was immunoSEQ multiplex PCR; TCRdb's version includes in-frame clones alone and lacks a portion of them. The table records more than 150,000 clones, about 80% of them present only once. Germline CDR1 MRHNA, CDR2 SNTAGT. V lost 3 bases to trimming and J lost 4 bases, with 15 bases between them. The CDR3 has 16 residues. The source of this sequence is a boy younger than 18 in good health and CMV-seronegative. The sequenced material came from PBMCs. The gene calls are TRBV6-4 and TRBJ2-2; D possibly corresponds to TRBD1 (6 bases). The CDR3 DNA reads TGTGCCAGCAGTGAAGGGCAGGGGCAGGCCACCGGGGAGCTGTTTTTT. It is translated as CASSEGQGQATGELFF.